These 18 T cell receptor beta chains were sequenced from one sample in a study of blood T cell repertoires in COVID-19 (dated by TCRdb to 2018 to 2021). Library method: the immunoSEQ multiplex PCR assay. The immuneACCESS repertoire file appears here via TCRdb, limited to in-frame rearrangements. These files lack a portion of the clones; in checked studies, under half of the deficit traces to unresolved V genes, and the cause of the others is not known. This sample is represented by about 180,000 clones; approximately 85% of them were singletons. The ten largest clones represent more than 2.5% of the sample. Sequencing was carried out using peripheral blood. These receptors originate from a man aged 60-69 years with acute or convalescent COVID-19.

About this clone: Its ends do not fully match the called genes, so a read error is possible. The V and J genes are TRBV7-7 and TRBJ2-5, with 8 bases that match TRBD1. The CDR3 totals 13 residues. Germline assignment: CDR1 SSHAT and CDR2 FNYEAQ (reference sequence). The CDR3 nucleotides are TGTGCTAGCAGCAGGGGGCCACAAGAGACCCAGTACTTC. Translating it yields CASSRGPQETQYF.

This chain joins TRBV5-1 and TRBJ1-2; D uncertain. V dropped 1 base and J dropped 8 bases, with 15 bases sitting between them. Germline V gives CDR1 SGHRS, CDR2 YFSETQ. This CDR3 is built from 14 residues. This CDR3 is CASSLIPLQMGYTF. CDR3 bases: TGCGCCAGCAGCTTGATTCCACTTCAAATGGGCTACACCTTC. Filled out from reference TRBV5-1 and TRBJ1-2, the complete variable domain reads KAGVTQTPRYLIKTRGQQVTLSCSPISGHRSVSWYQQTPGQGLQFLFEYFSETQRNKGNFPGRFSGRQFSNSRSEMNVSTLELGDSALYLCASSLIPLQMGYTFGSGTRLTVV.

This clone has only one observation. V is TRBV9 and J is TRBJ1-2; D may be TRBD1 (6 bases). Trimming stripped 1 base from V and 4 bases from J, with 14 bases between. CDR1 SGDLS and CDR2 YYNGEE come from the germline V gene. The CDR3 runs 15 residues. The CDR3 DNA reads TGTGCCAGCAGCGTATTCGGCCGAGGGGGCTATGGCTACACCTTC. Amino acid sequence: CASSVFGRGGYGYTF.

This clone was recorded many times. The chain couples TRBV19 to TRBJ2-3; 8 bases fit TRBD2. This CDR3 contains 14 residues. Germline V gene data show CDR1 as LNHDA and CDR2 as SQIVND (reference sequence). V trimming: 5 bases; J trimming: 5 bases; junction bases outside the gene matches: 6. This CDR3 reads CASSQISGVDTQYF. CDR3 DNA: TGTGCCAGTAGTCAAATTAGCGGGGTAGATACGCAGTATTTT.

The V call is TRBV7-2, the J call TRBJ1-2; a possible D gene is TRBD1 (5 bases). The V end was cut by 0 bases, the J end by 8 bases, with 13 bases between. From germline, CDR1 is SGHTA and CDR2 FQGNSA. The CDR3 contains 14 residues. The CDR3 here is CASSLASREDGYTF. In DNA form, the CDR3 reads TGTGCCAGCAGCTTAGCTTCCAGGGAAGACGGCTACACCTTC.

This rearrangement joins TRBV5-6 to TRBJ2-3; 7 bases match TRBD1. Germline V gives CDR1 SGHDT, CDR2 YYEEEE. After removal of 3 bases from V and 9 bases from J, the junction contained 1 base not matched to a gene. This CDR3 comprises 11 residues. DNA of the CDR3: TGTGCCAGCAGCTCGGGACAGACGCAGTATTTT. It encodes CASSSGQTQYF.

CDR3 in amino acids: CASSIPRGSTDTQYF. CDR3 in DNA: TGCGCCAGCAGCATTCCTAGGGGGAGCACAGATACGCAGTATTTT. V is TRBV5-1 and J is TRBJ2-3; D is possibly TRBD1 (6 bases). The germline CDR1 and CDR2 sequences are SGHRS and YFSETQ. The ends were cut back, 4 bases at V and 0 bases at J, with 12 bases in the middle. The CDR3 consists of 15 residues.

The CDR3 sequence: CASTLLAGAGNEQFF. The DNA of the CDR3 is TGTGCCAGCACCCTTTTAGCGGGAGCTGGGAATGAGCAGTTCTTC. The rearrangement links TRBV7-3 to TRBJ2-1; 9 bases agree with TRBD2. The germline gives CDR1 SGHTA, CDR2 FQGTGA. This CDR3 contains 15 residues. V dropped 7 bases and J dropped 7; count of bases not matched to a gene: 11.

The chain carries TRBV5-4 and TRBJ2-1; TRBD2 is a possible D gene (5 bases). CDR1 and CDR2 from the germline V gene are SGHNT and YYREEE (reference sequence). Trimming removed 3 bases at V and 8 bases at J, with 24 bases between. The CDR3 is 17 residues long. CDR3 DNA sequence: TGTGCCAGCAGCTCCCCAACGCGGGCCTCAACGGATGATGAGCAGTTCTTC. Amino acids: CASSSPTRASTDDEQFF.

V usage is TRBV30 and J usage is TRBJ2-3, with D maybe TRBD2 (5 bases). V lost 1 base and J 6 bases, leaving 11 bases between the germline ends. CDR1 GTSNPN and CDR2 SVGIG come from the germline V gene (reference sequence). The CDR3 extends over 13 amino acids. Here the CDR3 DNA reads TGTGCCTGGAGTGGTGGGAGTGGGGATACGCAGTATTTT. Its protein is CAWSGGSGDTQYF.

J is TRBJ1-1 and V is TRBV12-3 or TRBV12-4, with 9 nucleotides matching TRBD1. The CDR3 extends over 13 amino acids. The ends lost 6 bases at V and 6 bases at J; junction bases unmatched: 5. The CDR3 sequence is CASRRTGAAEAFF. The CDR3 nucleotides read TGTGCCAGCAGAAGGACAGGGGCTGCTGAAGCTTTCTTT.

The V gene is TRBV3-1 (or the pseudogene TRBV3-2), the J gene TRBJ1-3; 8 bases match TRBD1. The germline CDR1 and CDR2 sequences are LGHDT and YNNKEL (reference sequence). J gave up 2 bases and V 2 bases, and 2 bases lay outside the gene matches. The CDR3 extends over 15 amino acids. CDR3: CASSQWTGTGNTIYF. CDR3 sequence (DNA): TGTGCCAGCAGCCAATGGACAGGGACTGGAAACACCATATATTTT.

The chain combines TRBV6-5 with TRBJ2-2; maybe TRBD2 (6 bases). With 6 bases removed from V and 0 bases from J, the gap between germline ends came to 11 bases. Germline V gene sequence: CDR1 MNHEY, CDR2 SVGAGI. This CDR3 spans 15 amino acids. CDR3 in amino acids: CASRPWGANTGELFF. The CDR3 coding sequence is TGTGCCAGCAGACCTTGGGGGGCGAACACCGGGGAGCTGTTTTTT.

This chain uses TRBV5-6 with TRBJ2-2, with 8 positions matching TRBD2. Trimming at V came to 4 bases and at J to 6 bases, leaving 8 bases not matched to a gene. CDR1 is SGHDT, CDR2 YYEEEE, per germline. This CDR3 comprises 15 residues. CDR3 nucleotide sequence: TGTGCCAGCAGCGGGGGACTAGTAACGGCCGGGGAGCTGTTTTTT. Amino acid sequence: CASSGGLVTAGELFF.

The chain combines TRBV5-1 with TRBJ2-5; TRBD2 aligns across 8 bases. J lost 2 bases, V lost 3 bases, and 9 bases had no gene match. The length of the CDR3 is 16 residues. Germline V gene data show CDR1 as SGHRS and CDR2 as YFSETQ. The CDR3 here is CASSWGSGSRQETQYF. Written as DNA, the CDR3 is TGCGCCAGCAGCTGGGGGAGCGGGAGTAGACAAGAGACCCAGTACTTC. Together with reference TRBV5-1 and TRBJ2-5, the CDR3 gives the full variable domain: KAGVTQTPRYLIKTRGQQVTLSCSPISGHRSVSWYQQTPGQGLQFLFEYFSETQRNKGNFPGRFSGRQFSNSRSEMNVSTLELGDSALYLCASSWGSGSRQETQYFGPGTRLLVL.

The chain combines TRBV6-5 with TRBJ2-4; a weak D match, TRBD2 (6 bases). This CDR3 is 14 amino acids long. Germline CDR1 is MNHEY and CDR2 is SVGAGI. The V end was cut by 5 bases, the J end by 4 bases, with 12 bases between. CDR3 DNA sequence: TGTGCCAGCAGTCCGGGGGAGATGAAAAACATTCAGTACTTC. Amino acids: CASSPGEMKNIQYF.

The chain carries TRBV5-8 and TRBJ1-1, with 7 bases lining up with TRBD1. The CDR3 has 15 residues. Trimming removed 3 bases from V and 1 base from J; junction bases left unmatched: 6. Germline V CDR1 and CDR2: SGHTS, YDEGEE. The CDR3 sequence: CASSSSWTGNTEAFF. In nucleotides, the CDR3 is TGTGCCAGCAGCTCGAGCTGGACAGGGAACACTGAAGCTTTCTTT.

V gene TRBV11-2 combines with J gene TRBJ2-3; D not certain. CDR1 is SGHAT, CDR2 FQNNGV, per germline. Trimming shortened V by 0 bases and J by 3 bases, and 4 bases separated the two germline ends. The CDR3 is 13 amino acids. The CDR3 sequence is CASSLDLTDTQYF. The CDR3, as DNA: TGTGCCAGCAGCTTAGACCTGACAGATACGCAGTATTTT. Using reference TRBV11-2 and TRBJ2-3 for the parts outside the CDR3, the full variable domain is EAGVAQSPRYKIIEKRQSVAFWCNPISGHATLYWYQQILGQGPKLLIQFQNNGVVDDSQLPKDRFSAERLKGVDSTLKIQPAKLEDSAVYLCASSLDLTDTQYFGPGTRLTVL.